These 10 T cell receptor beta chains originate from one sample sequenced in a study of blood T cell repertoires in COVID-19. The protocol was immunoSEQ multiplex PCR, while the TCRdb copy is restricted to in-frame clones and leaves out a portion. The sample lists roughly 35,000 clones, about 78% seen once, with about 7.9% in the top ten. Sample: peripheral blood. The receptors shown here come from a woman in her sixties or seventies with acute or convalescent COVID-19.

This clone was detected only a few times. The rearrangement uses TRBV19 and TRBJ2-1; D gene unclear. V lost 2 bases and J lost 3, with 5 bases in between. Germline V CDR1 and CDR2: LNHDA, SQIVND (reference sequence). The CDR3 extends over 13 amino acids. The CDR3 sequence is CASSITDYNEQFF. The CDR3 DNA follows: TGTGCCAGTAGTATAACAGACTACAATGAGCAGTTCTTC. Based on the CDR3 plus reference TRBV19 and TRBJ2-1, the full variable domain is DGGITQSPKYLFRKEGQNVTLSCEQNLNHDAMYWYRQDPGQGLRLIYYSQIVNDFQKGDIAEGYSVSREKKESFPLTVTSAQKNPTAFYLCASSITDYNEQFFGPGTRLTVL.

This chain links TRBV9 with TRBJ2-3, with 7 bases fitting TRBD1. J gave up 2 bases and V 0 bases, and 3 bases lay outside the gene matches. The CDR3 runs to 15 residues. Per the germline V gene, CDR1 is SGDLS and CDR2 is YYNGEE. Written as DNA, the CDR3 is TGTGCCAGCAGCGTAGGGGGGACAGACACAGATACGCAGTATTTT. Translated, it gives CASSVGGTDTDTQYF.

This clone was counted a few times. The chain joins TRBV7-9 to TRBJ2-1; 11 bases match TRBD2. In germline, CDR1 is SEHNR, CDR2 FQNEAQ (reference sequence). J gave up 0 bases and V 5 bases, and 12 bases lay outside the gene matches. The CDR3 is 19 residues long. The CDR3 region is CASSPNLAGGLSSYNEQFF. CDR3 bases: TGTGCCAGCAGCCCCAACCTAGCGGGGGGCCTGAGCTCCTACAATGAGCAGTTCTTC. The full variable domain, its missing parts supplied by reference TRBV7-9 and TRBJ2-1, is DTGVSQNPRHKITKRGQNVTFRCDPISEHNRLYWYRQTLGQGPEFLTYFQNEAQLEKSRLLSDRFSAERPKGSFSTLEIQRTEQGDSAMYLCASSPNLAGGLSSYNEQFFGPGTRLTVL.

The rearrangement uses TRBV6-1 and TRBJ1-1; D remains ambiguous. The CDR3 length is 12 residues. V dropped 2 bases and J dropped 3 bases, with 4 bases sitting between them. Germline CDR1 reads MNHNS; CDR2 reads SASEGT. CDR3 sequence: CASSERYTEAFF. The CDR3 DNA is TGTGCCAGCAGTGAACGGTACACTGAAGCTTTCTTT.

This rearrangement joins TRBV19 to TRBJ1-5, with 10 bases lining up with TRBD1. Germline CDR1 and CDR2: LNHDA and SQIVND (reference sequence). The CDR3 is made up of 14 amino acids. After removal of 7 bases from V and 5 bases from J, the junction contained 5 bases not matched to a gene. CDR3 in amino acids: CASKRQGADQPQHF. The CDR3 DNA is TGTGCCAGTAAGCGACAGGGGGCCGATCAGCCCCAGCATTTT.

The CDR3 bases are TGTGCCAGTAGTACAGCAACTAATGAAAAACTGTTTTTT. Its protein is CASSTATNEKLFF. The V gene is TRBV19, the J gene TRBJ1-4; D uncertain. The germline V and J ends were trimmed by 4 bases and 0 bases, with 3 bases remaining between them. Germline values: CDR1 LNHDA, CDR2 SQIVND (reference sequence). The CDR3 is made up of 13 amino acids.

The chain uses TRBV7-9 and TRBJ1-1; TRBD1 aligns across 7 bases. The V and J ends lost 3 bases and 0 bases, in that order; junction bases with no gene match: 1. In germline, CDR1 is SEHNR, CDR2 FQNEAQ (reference sequence). The CDR3 has 14 amino acids. CDR3 nucleotide sequence: TGTGCCAGCAGCTTGGGACAGTTGAACACTGAAGCTTTCTTT. Its protein product is CASSLGQLNTEAFF. Complete variable domain (other parts from reference TRBV7-9 and TRBJ1-1): DTGVSQNPRHKITKRGQNVTFRCDPISEHNRLYWYRQTLGQGPEFLTYFQNEAQLEKSRLLSDRFSAERPKGSFSTLEIQRTEQGDSAMYLCASSLGQLNTEAFFGQGTRLTVV.

The rearrangement links TRBV9 to TRBJ2-1; no reliable D call. V gave up 4 bases and J gave up 5 bases, with 22 bases separating them. CDR3 length: 17 amino acids. Germline loops: CDR1 SGDLS, CDR2 YYNGEE. The CDR3 here is CASSSPRGVAPNNEQFF. The DNA for the CDR3 is TGTGCCAGCAGCTCACCCCGAGGAGTAGCCCCTAACAATGAGCAGTTCTTC. Full variable domain (outside the CDR3, taken from reference TRBV9 and TRBJ2-1): DSGVTQTPKHLITATGQRVTLRCSPRSGDLSVYWYQQSLDQGLQFLIQYYNGEERAKGNILERFSAQQFPDLHSELNLSSLELGDSALYFCASSSPRGVAPNNEQFFGPGTRLTVL.

The chain combines TRBV2 with TRBJ2-2, with D maybe TRBD1 (6 bases). Germline V gene lookup returns CDR1 SNHLY and CDR2 FYNNEI. This CDR3 contains 14 residues. V lost 3 bases to trimming and J lost 5 bases, with 10 bases between them. The CDR3, as DNA: TGTGCCAGCAGTGATGGACAGTCTACCGGGGAGCTGTTTTTT. Encoded protein: CASSDGQSTGELFF.

This sequence joins TRBV7-9 and TRBJ2-7, with TRBD1 identical over 9 bases. The V gene's germline CDR1 is SEHNR and CDR2 FQNEAQ (reference sequence). V shed 4 bases and J 10 bases; nucleotides not matched to a gene: 11. This CDR3 spans 14 amino acids. CDR3 DNA: TGTGCCAGCAGCTCACAGGGGGCGTCAAGTCGTCAGTACTTC. Its protein is CASSSQGASSRQYF.